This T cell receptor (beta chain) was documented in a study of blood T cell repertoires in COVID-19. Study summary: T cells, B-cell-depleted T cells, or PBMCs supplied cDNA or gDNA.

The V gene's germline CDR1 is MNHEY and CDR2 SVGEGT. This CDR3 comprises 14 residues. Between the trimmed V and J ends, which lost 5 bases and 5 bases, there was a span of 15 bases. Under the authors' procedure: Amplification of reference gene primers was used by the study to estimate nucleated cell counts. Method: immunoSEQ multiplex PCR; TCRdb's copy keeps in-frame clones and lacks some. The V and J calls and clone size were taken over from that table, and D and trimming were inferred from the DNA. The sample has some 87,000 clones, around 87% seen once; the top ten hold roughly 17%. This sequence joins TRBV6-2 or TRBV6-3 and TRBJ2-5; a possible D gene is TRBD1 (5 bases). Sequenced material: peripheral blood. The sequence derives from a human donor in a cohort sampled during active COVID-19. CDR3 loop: CASSRSRAEETQYF. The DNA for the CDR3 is TGTGCCAGCAGTAGGAGCAGGGCAGAGGAGACCCAGTACTTC.